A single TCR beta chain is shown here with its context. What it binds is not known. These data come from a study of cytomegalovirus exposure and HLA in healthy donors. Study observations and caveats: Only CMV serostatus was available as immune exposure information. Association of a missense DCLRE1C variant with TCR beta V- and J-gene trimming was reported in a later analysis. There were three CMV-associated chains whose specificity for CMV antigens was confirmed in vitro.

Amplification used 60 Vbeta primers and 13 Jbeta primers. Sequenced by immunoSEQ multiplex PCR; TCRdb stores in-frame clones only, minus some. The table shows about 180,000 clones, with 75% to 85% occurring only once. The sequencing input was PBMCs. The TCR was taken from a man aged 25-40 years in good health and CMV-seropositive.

Here the CDR3 DNA reads TGCGCCAGCAGTGAGACTAGCGGAGTTTTGGAGCAGTACTTC. This codes for CASSETSGVLEQYF. V is TRBV10-1 and J is TRBJ2-7; 8 positions agree with TRBD2. J gave up 7 bases and V 2 bases, and 7 bases lay outside the gene matches. Germline-derived CDR1 and CDR2 are WNHNN and SYGVQD (reference sequence). This CDR3 comprises 14 residues.